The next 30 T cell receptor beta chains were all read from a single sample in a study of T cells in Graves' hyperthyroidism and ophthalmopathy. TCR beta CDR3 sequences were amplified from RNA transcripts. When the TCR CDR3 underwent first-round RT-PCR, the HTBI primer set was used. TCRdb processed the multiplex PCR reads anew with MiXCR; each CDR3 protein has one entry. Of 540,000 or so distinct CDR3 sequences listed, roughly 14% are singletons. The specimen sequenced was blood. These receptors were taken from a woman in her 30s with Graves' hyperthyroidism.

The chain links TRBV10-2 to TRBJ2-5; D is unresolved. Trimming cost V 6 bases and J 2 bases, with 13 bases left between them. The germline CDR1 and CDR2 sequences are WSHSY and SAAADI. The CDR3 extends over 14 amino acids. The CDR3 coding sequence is TGCGCCAGCAGGAGTAGAAGGGTACAAGAGACCCAGTACTTC. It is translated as CASRSRRVQETQYF.

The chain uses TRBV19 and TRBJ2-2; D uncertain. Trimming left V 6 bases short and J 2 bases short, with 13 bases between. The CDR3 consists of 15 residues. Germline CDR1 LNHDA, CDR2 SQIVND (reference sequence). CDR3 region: CASRMTFTNTGELFF. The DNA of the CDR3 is TGTGCCAGTAGGATGACTTTCACCAACACCGGGGAGCTGTTTTTT. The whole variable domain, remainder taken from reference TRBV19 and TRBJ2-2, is DGGITQSPKYLFRKEGQNVTLSCEQNLNHDAMYWYRQDPGQGLRLIYYSQIVNDFQKGDIAEGYSVSREKKESFPLTVTSAQKNPTAFYLCASRMTFTNTGELFFGEGSRLTVL.

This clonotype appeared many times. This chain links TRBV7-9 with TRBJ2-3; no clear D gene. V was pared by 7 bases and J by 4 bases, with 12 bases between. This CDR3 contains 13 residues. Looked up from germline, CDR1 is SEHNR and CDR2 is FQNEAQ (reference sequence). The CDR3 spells CASTHTYPDTQYF. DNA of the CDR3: TGTGCCAGCACGCACACCTATCCAGATACGCAGTATTTT.

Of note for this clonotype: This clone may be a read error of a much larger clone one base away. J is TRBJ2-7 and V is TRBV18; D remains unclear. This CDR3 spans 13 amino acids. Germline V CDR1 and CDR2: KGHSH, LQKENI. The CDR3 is CVSSLRRSYEQYF. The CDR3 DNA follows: TGTGTCAGCTCACTGCGAAGGTCCTACGAGCAGTACTTC.

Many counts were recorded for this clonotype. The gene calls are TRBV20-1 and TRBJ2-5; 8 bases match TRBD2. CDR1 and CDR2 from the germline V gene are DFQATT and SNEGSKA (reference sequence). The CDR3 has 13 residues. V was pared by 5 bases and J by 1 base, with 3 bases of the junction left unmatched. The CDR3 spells CSAGGGSQETQYF. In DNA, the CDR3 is TGCAGTGCTGGCGGGGGGTCCCAAGAGACCCAGTACTTC.

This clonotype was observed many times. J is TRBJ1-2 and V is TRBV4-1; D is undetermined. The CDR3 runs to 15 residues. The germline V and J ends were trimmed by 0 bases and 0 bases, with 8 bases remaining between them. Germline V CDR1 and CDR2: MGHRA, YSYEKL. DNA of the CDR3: TGCGCCAGCAGCCAAGATTACAGTCCTAACTATGGCTACACCTTC. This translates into CASSQDYSPNYGYTF.

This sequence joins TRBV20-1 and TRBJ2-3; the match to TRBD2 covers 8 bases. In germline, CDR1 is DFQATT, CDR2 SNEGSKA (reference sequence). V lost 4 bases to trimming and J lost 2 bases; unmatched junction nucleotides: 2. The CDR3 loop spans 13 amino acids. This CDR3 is CSAISGTTDTQYF. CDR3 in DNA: TGCAGTGCTATTAGCGGGACCACAGATACGCAGTATTTT.

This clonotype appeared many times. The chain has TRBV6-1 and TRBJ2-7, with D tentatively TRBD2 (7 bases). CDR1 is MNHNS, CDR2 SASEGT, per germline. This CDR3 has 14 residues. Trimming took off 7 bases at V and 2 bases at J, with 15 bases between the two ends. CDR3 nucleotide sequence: TGTGCCAGCAAGCTCCGGGGGGACACCTACGAGCAGTACTTC. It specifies CASKLRGDTYEQYF.

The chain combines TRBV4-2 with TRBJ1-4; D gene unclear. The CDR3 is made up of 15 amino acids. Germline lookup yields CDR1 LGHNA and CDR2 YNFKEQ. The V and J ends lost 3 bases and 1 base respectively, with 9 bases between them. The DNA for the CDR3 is TGTGCCAGCAGCCATTCAGAAATAACTAATGAAAAACTGTTTTTT. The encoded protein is CASSHSEITNEKLFF.

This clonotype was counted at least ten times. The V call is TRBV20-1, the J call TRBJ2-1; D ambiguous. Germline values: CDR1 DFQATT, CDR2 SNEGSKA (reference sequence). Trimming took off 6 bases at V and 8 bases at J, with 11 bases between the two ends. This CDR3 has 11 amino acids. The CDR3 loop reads CSARLSHEQFF. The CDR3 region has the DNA TGCAGTGCCAGACTTAGTCATGAGCAGTTCTTC.

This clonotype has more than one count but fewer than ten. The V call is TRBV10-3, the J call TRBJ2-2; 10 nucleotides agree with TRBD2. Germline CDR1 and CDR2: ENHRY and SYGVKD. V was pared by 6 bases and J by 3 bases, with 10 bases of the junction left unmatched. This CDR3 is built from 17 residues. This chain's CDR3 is CAIRTKLAGVDTGELFF. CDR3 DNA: TGTGCCATCAGGACAAAGCTAGCGGGAGTTGACACCGGGGAGCTGTTTTTT.

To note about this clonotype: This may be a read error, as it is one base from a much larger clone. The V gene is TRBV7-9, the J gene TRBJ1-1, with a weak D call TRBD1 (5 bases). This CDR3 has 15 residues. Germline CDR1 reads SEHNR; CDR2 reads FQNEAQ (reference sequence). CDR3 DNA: TGTGCCAGCAGGGATTCAGGGACCTTGAACGCTGAAGCTTTCTTT. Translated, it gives CASRDSGTLNAEAFF. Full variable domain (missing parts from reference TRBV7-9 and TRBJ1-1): DTGVSQNPRHKITKRGQNVTFRCDPISEHNRLYWYRQTLGQGPEFLTYFQNEAQLEKSRLLSDRFSAERPKGSFSTLEIQRTEQGDSAMYLCASRDSGTLNAEAFFGQGTRLTVV.

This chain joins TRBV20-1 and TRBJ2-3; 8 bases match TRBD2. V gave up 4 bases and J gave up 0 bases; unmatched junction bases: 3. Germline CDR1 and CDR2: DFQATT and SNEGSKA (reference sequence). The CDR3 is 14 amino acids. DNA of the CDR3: TGCAGTGCTACGGTAGCGGGGAGCACAGATACGCAGTATTTT. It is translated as CSATVAGSTDTQYF.

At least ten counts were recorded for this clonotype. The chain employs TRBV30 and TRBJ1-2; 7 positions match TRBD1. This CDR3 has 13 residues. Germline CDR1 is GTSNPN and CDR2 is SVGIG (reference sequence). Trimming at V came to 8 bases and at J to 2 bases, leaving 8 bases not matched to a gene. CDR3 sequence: CAAGTEFNYGYTF. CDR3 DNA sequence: TGTGCCGCCGGGACAGAATTCAACTATGGCTACACCTTC. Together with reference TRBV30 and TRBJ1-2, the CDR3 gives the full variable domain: SQTIHQWPATLVQPVGSPLSLECTVEGTSNPNLYWYRQAAGRGLQLLFYSVGIGQISSEVPQNLSASRPQDRQFILSSKKLLLSDSGFYLCAAGTEFNYGYTFGSGTRLTVV.

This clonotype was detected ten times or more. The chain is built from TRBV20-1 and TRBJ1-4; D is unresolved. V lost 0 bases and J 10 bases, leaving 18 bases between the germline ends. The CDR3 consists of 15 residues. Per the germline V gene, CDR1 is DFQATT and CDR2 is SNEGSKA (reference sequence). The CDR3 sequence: CSARETLGLIGKLFF. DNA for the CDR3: TGCAGTGCTAGAGAAACCCTAGGTCTTATAGGAAAACTGTTTTTT.

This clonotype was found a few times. CDR3 sequence: CASSTRDRGNTIYF. The CDR3 coding sequence is TGTGCCAGCAGTACCCGGGACAGGGGAAACACCATATATTTT. The chain recombines TRBV6-1 with TRBJ1-3; TRBD1 matches 8 bases. The CDR3 sequence is 14 residues long. Looked up from germline, CDR1 is MNHNS and CDR2 is SASEGT. After removal of 5 bases from V and 4 bases from J, the junction contained 4 bases not matched to a gene.

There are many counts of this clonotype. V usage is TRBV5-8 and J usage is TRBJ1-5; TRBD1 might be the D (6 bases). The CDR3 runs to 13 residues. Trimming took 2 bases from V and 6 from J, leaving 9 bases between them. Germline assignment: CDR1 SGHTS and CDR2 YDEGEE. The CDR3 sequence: CASSFGGAQPQHF. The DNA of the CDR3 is TGTGCCAGCAGCTTTGGGGGGGCTCAGCCCCAGCATTTT.

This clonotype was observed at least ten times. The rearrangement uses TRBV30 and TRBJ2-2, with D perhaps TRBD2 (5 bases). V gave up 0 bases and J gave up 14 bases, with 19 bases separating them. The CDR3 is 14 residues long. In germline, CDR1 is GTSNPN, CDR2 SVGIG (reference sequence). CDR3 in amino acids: CAWSVLSVPRGLFF. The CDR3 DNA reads TGTGCCTGGAGTGTACTGTCAGTACCCCGGGGACTGTTTTTT. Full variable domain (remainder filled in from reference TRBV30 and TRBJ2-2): SQTIHQWPATLVQPVGSPLSLECTVEGTSNPNLYWYRQAAGRGLQLLFYSVGIGQISSEVPQNLSASRPQDRQFILSSKKLLLSDSGFYLCAWSVLSVPRGLFFGEGSRLTVL.

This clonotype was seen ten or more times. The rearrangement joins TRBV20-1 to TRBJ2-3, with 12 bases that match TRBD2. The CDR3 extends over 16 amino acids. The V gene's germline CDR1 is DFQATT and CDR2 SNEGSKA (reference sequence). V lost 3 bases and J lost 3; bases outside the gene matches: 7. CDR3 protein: CSASGLAGTGTDTQYF. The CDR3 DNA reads TGCAGTGCTAGCGGACTAGCGGGAACTGGTACAGATACGCAGTATTTT.

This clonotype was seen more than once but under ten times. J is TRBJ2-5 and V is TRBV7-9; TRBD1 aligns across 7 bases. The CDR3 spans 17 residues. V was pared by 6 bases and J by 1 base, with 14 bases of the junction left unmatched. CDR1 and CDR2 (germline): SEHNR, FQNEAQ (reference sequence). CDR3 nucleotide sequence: TGTGCCAGCAGGCTAGGGGGCCTCCTGGGATCCCAAGAGACCCAGTACTTC. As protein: CASRLGGLLGSQETQYF.

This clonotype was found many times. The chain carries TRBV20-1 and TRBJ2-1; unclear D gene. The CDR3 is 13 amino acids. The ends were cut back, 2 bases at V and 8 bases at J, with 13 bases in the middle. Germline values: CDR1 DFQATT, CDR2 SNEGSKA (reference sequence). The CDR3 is CSARIVGPHEQFF. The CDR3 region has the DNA TGCAGTGCTAGAATCGTAGGGCCCCATGAGCAGTTCTTC.

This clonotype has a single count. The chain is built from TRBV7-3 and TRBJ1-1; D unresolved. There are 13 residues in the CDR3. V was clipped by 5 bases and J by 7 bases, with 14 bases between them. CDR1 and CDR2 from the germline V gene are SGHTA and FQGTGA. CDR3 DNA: TGTGCCAGCAGCCCCTGGGGTGAGGGTGAAGCTTTCTTT. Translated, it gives CASSPWGEGEAFF.

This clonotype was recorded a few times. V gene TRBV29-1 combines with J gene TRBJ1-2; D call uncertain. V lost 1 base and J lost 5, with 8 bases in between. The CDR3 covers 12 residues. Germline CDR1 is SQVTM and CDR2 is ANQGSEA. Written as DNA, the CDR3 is TGCAGCGTTGAAGCCCCGGAATATGGCTACACCTTC. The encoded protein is CSVEAPEYGYTF.

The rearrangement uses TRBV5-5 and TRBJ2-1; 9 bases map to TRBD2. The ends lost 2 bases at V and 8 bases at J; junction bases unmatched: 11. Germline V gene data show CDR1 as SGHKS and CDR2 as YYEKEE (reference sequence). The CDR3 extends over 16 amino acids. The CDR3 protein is CASSLAAGGPSDEQFF. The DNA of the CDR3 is TGTGCCAGCAGCTTAGCGGCGGGAGGGCCCTCGGATGAGCAGTTCTTC.

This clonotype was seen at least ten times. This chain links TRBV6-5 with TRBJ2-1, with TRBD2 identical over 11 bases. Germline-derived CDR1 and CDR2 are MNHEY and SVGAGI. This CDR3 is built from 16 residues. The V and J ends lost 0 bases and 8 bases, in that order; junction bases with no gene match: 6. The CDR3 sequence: CASSYSVAGGPHEQFF. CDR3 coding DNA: TGTGCCAGCAGTTACTCGGTAGCGGGAGGGCCCCATGAGCAGTTCTTC.

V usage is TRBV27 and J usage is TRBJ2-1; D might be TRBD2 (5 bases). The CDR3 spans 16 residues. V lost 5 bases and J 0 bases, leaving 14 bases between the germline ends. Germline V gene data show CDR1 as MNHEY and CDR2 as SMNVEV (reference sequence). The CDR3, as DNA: TGTGCCAGCAGTCCCCACGGGGTCCACTCCTACAATGAGCAGTTCTTC. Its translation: CASSPHGVHSYNEQFF.

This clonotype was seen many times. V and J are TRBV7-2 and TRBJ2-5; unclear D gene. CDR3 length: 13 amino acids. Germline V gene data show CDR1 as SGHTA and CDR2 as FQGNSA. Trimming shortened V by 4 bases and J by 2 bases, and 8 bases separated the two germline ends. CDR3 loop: CASSSSSQETQYF. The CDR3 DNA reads TGTGCCAGCAGCTCGAGCTCTCAAGAGACCCAGTACTTC.

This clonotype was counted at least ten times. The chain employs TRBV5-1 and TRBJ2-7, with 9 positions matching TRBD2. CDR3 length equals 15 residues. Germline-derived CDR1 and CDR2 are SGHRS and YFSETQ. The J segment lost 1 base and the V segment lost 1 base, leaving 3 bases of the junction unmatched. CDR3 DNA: TGCGCCAGCAGCTTGCCAGCGGGAGGATCCTACGAGCAGTACTTC. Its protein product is CASSLPAGGSYEQYF.

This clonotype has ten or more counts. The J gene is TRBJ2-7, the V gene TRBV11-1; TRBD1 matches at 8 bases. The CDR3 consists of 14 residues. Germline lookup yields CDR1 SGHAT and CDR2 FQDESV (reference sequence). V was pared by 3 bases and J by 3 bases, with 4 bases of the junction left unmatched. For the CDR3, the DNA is TGTGCCAGCAGCTTCCGGGACAGGATCTACGAGCAGTACTTC. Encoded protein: CASSFRDRIYEQYF. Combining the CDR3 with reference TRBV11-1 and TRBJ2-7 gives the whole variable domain EAEVAQSPRYKITEKSQAVAFWCDPISGHATLYWYRQILGQGPELLVQFQDESVVDDSQLPKDRFSAERLKGVDSTLKIQPAELGDSAMYLCASSFRDRIYEQYFGPGTRLTVT.

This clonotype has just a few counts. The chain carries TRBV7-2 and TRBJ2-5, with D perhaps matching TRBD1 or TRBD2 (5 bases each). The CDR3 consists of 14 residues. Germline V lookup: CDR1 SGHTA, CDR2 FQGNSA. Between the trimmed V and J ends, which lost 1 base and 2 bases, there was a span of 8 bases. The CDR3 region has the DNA TGTGCCAGCAGCTTAGATGGGACGCAAGAGACCCAGTACTTC. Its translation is CASSLDGTQETQYF.